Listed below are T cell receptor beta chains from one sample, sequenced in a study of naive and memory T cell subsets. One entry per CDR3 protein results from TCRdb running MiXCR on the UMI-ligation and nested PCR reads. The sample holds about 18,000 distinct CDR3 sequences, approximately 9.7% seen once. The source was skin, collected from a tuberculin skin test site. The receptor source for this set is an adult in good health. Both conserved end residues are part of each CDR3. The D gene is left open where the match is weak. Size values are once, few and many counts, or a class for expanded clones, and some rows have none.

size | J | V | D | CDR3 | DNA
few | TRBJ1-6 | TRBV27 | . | CASSCSGPWNSPLHF | TGTGCCAGCAGTTGTTCGGGTCCGTGGAATTCACCCCTCCACTTT
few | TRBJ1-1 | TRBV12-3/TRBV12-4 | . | CASRVTSNTEAFF | TGTGCCAGCAGGGTGACAAGTAACACTGAAGCTTTCTTT
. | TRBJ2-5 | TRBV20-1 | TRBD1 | CSALLTGGETQYF | TGCAGTGCTCTCCTGACAGGGGGCGAGACCCAGTACTTC
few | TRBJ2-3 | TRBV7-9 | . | CASSPPGFVDTQYF | TGTGCCAGCAGCCCGCCGGGTTTTGTTGATACGCAGTATTTT
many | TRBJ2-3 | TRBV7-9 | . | CASSRGGGGTTDTQYF | TGTGCCAGCAGCCGTGGTGGGGGGGGCACCACAGATACGCAGTATTTT
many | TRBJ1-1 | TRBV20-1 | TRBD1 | CSASTGDMNTEAFF | TGCAGTGCTAGCACAGGGGACATGAACACTGAAGCTTTCTTT
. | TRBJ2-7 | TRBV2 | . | CASRAGPYEQCF | TGTGCCAGCCGGGCGGGGCCCTACGAGCAGTGCTTC
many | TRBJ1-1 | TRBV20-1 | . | CSASVGGPVEAFF | TGCAGTGCCAGCGTCGGGGGGCCGGTTGAAGCTTTCTTT
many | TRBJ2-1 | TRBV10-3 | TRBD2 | CAARGTSSNEQFF | TGTGCCGCCCGCGGGACTAGCAGCAATGAGCAGTTCTTC
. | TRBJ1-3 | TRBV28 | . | CASSLNAGNTIYF | TGTGCCAGCAGTTTAAACGCAGGAAACACCATATATTTT
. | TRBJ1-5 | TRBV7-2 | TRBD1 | CASSLAGQAGNQPQHF | TGTGCCAGCAGCTTAGCCGGACAGGCTGGCAATCAGCCCCAGCATTTT
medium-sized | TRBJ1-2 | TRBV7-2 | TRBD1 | CASSPTGDYGYTF | TGTGCCAGCAGCCCAACAGGGGACTATGGCTACACCTTC
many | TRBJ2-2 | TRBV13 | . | CASSSDQPYTGELFF | TGTGCCAGCAGCTCGGACCAGCCGTACACCGGGGAGCTGTTTTTT